This entry concerns a single T cell receptor beta chain. This sample is drawn from a study of T cells in localized non-small cell lung cancer. TCRdb's table, derived via immunoSEQ multiplex PCR, lists solely in-frame clones and lacks some. The sample contains 59,000 or so clones, roughly 92% of which appear only once. The CDR3 spans 12 residues. Trimming took off 1 base at V and 8 bases at J, with 8 bases between the two ends. Germline-derived CDR1 and CDR2 are PRHDT and FYEKMQ (reference sequence). The gene calls are TRBV13 and TRBJ1-2; a possible D gene is TRBD1 (5 bases). The material was peripheral blood, obtained before any cancer treatment. The TCR was taken from a man aged 40-75 years with stage I lung adenocarcinoma. The CDR3 region is CASSLDRLGYTF. As DNA, the CDR3 is TGTGCCAGCAGCTTAGACAGGTTGGGCTACACCTTC.